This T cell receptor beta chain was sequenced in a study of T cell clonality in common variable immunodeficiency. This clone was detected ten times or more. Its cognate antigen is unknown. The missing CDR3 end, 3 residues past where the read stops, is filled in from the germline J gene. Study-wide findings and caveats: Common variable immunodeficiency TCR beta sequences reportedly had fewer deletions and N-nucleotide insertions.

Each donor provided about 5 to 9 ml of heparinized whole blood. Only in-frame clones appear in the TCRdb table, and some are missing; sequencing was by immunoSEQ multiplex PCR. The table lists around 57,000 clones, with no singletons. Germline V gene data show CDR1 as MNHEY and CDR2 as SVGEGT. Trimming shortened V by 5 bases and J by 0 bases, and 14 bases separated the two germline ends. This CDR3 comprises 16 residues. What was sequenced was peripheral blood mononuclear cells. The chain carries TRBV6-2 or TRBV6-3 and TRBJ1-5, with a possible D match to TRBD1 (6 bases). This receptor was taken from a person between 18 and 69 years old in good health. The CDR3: CASSKGDIGSNQPQHF. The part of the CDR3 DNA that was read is TGTGCCAGCAGTAAAGGGGACATTGGTAGCAATCAGCCC.